A single sample gave rise to the 21 T cell receptor beta chains below, sequenced in a study of blood T cell repertoires in COVID-19. The method was immunoSEQ multiplex PCR; TCRdb's version includes in-frame clones alone and lacks a portion of them. The table records around 260,000 clones, around nine tenths of them present only once. The specimen sequenced was peripheral blood. All receptors derive from a middle-aged man who had recovered from COVID-19.

The chain links TRBV19 to TRBJ1-5; 7 bases agree with TRBD1. V dropped 4 bases and J dropped 0; count of bases not matched to a gene: 6. CDR3 length: 16 amino acids. Per the germline V gene, CDR1 is LNHDA and CDR2 is SQIVND (reference sequence). The CDR3 bases are TGTGCCAGTAGTACCCTGGGACAGATTAGCAATCAGCCCCAGCATTTT. The encoded protein is CASSTLGQISNQPQHF.

J is TRBJ2-5 and V is TRBV3-1 (or the pseudogene TRBV3-2); TRBD2 aligns across 10 bases. CDR3 length equals 15 residues. Per the germline V gene, CDR1 is LGHDT and CDR2 is YNNKEL (reference sequence). V lost 4 bases to trimming and J lost 1 base; unmatched junction nucleotides: 3. The DNA of the CDR3 is TGTGCCAGCAGCCTCCCTAGCGGGGGCCAAGAGACCCAGTACTTC. Protein sequence: CASSLPSGGQETQYF.

The chain links TRBV9 to TRBJ2-1, with D unclear. Trimming removed 0 bases at V and 3 bases at J, with 7 bases between. CDR1 SGDLS and CDR2 YYNGEE come from the germline V gene. This CDR3 contains 14 residues. The CDR3 region is CASSVGSYYNEQFF. DNA for the CDR3: TGTGCCAGCAGCGTAGGTTCCTACTACAATGAGCAGTTCTTC. Based on the CDR3 plus reference TRBV9 and TRBJ2-1, the full variable domain is DSGVTQTPKHLITATGQRVTLRCSPRSGDLSVYWYQQSLDQGLQFLIQYYNGEERAKGNILERFSAQQFPDLHSELNLSSLELGDSALYFCASSVGSYYNEQFFGPGTRLTVL.

The rearrangement joins TRBV11-2 to TRBJ2-2, with D maybe TRBD2 (6 bases). V was shortened by 4 bases and J by 5 bases, with 11 bases between the two germline ends. Per germline, CDR1 SGHAT and CDR2 FQNNGV. This CDR3 has 14 amino acids. This CDR3 reads CASSSTAGTGELFF. CDR3 DNA sequence: TGTGCCAGCAGCTCCACCGCGGGGACCGGGGAGCTGTTTTTT.

The chain has TRBV9 and TRBJ2-2, with D unresolved. The CDR3 runs to 13 residues. Germline V gene lookup returns CDR1 SGDLS and CDR2 YYNGEE. V lost 0 bases to trimming and J lost 6 bases, with 6 bases between them. CDR3 residues: CASSVVLSGELFF. The CDR3 DNA reads TGTGCCAGCAGCGTAGTTTTATCCGGGGAGCTGTTTTTT.

The DNA for the CDR3 is TGTGCCAGCAGCTCGACAGGGATCATCGGCGAGCAGTACTTC. Protein product: CASSSTGIIGEQYF. The J gene is TRBJ2-7, the V gene TRBV11-2; 7 bases are a match to TRBD1. Germline CDR1 and CDR2: SGHAT and FQNNGV. This CDR3 is 14 amino acids long. J was trimmed by 6 bases and V by 4 bases; bases with no gene match: 9.

V is TRBV10-3 and J is TRBJ2-7, with 9 nucleotides matching TRBD1. Trimming at V came to 2 bases and at J to 5 bases, leaving 4 bases not matched to a gene. CDR3 size: 14 residues. The germline V gene encodes CDR1 ENHRY and CDR2 SYGVKD. CDR3 sequence (DNA): TGTGCCATCAGTGAGAGGACAGGGGTTGACGAGCAGTACTTC. It codes for CAISERTGVDEQYF.

This rearrangement joins TRBV10-1 to TRBJ2-5; D gene ambiguous. Germline CDR1 is WNHNN and CDR2 is SYGVQD (reference sequence). V lost 3 bases to trimming and J lost 3 bases, with 8 bases between them. This CDR3 has 13 residues. CDR3 in amino acids: CASSEALEETQYF. As DNA, the CDR3 is TGCGCCAGCAGTGAAGCGTTGGAAGAGACCCAGTACTTC.

This clone turned up a few times. This chain links TRBV5-1 with TRBJ1-5; the match to TRBD1 covers 9 bases. The CDR3 covers 15 residues. V lost 0 bases to trimming and J lost 8 bases; unmatched junction nucleotides: 6. The germline V gene encodes CDR1 SGHRS and CDR2 YFSETQ. CDR3 region: CASSLGTGVTEPQHF. CDR3 in DNA: TGCGCCAGCAGCTTGGGGACAGGGGTTACGGAGCCCCAGCATTTT.

This clone was detected only once. The chain is built from TRBV9 and TRBJ1-1, with unresolved D. The CDR3 spans 14 residues. Germline CDR1 SGDLS, CDR2 YYNGEE. V lost 3 bases and J lost 3, with 12 bases in between. In DNA form, the CDR3 reads TGTGCCAGCAGCGCCCGAGGGCCGGACACTGAAGCTTTCTTT. It specifies CASSARGPDTEAFF.

The rearrangement uses TRBV5-1 and TRBJ1-2; D is perhaps TRBD1 (6 bases). V dropped 5 bases and J dropped 3 bases, with 8 bases sitting between them. The CDR3 is 12 residues long. The germline V gene encodes CDR1 SGHRS and CDR2 YFSETQ. In nucleotides, the CDR3 is TGCGCCAGCAGACAGGGAGACTATGGCTACACCTTC. Translation gives CASRQGDYGYTF.

As DNA, the CDR3 is TGTGCCAGCAGCTTAGGCCGGGCAGATACGCAGTATTTT. Residues: CASSLGRADTQYF. This sequence joins TRBV13 and TRBJ2-3; D not resolved. The CDR3 consists of 13 residues. The germline gives CDR1 PRHDT, CDR2 FYEKMQ (reference sequence). V was cut by 0 bases and J by 4 bases, with 5 bases left in between.

This clone has a single count. The rearrangement uses TRBV12-5 and TRBJ2-1; D is ambiguous. With 7 bases removed from V and 8 bases from J, the gap between germline ends came to 12 bases. The germline V gene encodes CDR1 LGHNT and CDR2 FRNRAP. The CDR3 is 12 residues long. CDR3 coding DNA: TGTGCTAGTGCCTACGCGGTGGATGAGCAGTTCTTC. Translation gives CASAYAVDEQFF.

This clone appeared a few times. V is TRBV2 and J is TRBJ1-5; TRBD1 agrees at 7 bases. The CDR3 has 15 residues. Germline V gives CDR1 SNHLY, CDR2 FYNNEI. Losses at the gene ends were 3 bases for V and 6 bases for J; bases not matched to a gene: 8. This chain's CDR3 is CASSDNQGVSQPQHF. As DNA, the CDR3 is TGTGCCAGCAGTGACAATCAGGGGGTTTCTCAGCCCCAGCATTTT.

This chain's CDR3 is CASSSTGQLGSNQPQHF. The CDR3 DNA reads TGTGCCAGCAGTTCCACGGGACAACTAGGGAGCAATCAGCCCCAGCATTTT. This chain connects TRBV7-2 to TRBJ1-5; maybe TRBD1 (6 bases). The CDR3 consists of 17 residues. The V gene's germline CDR1 is SGHTA and CDR2 FQGNSA. V lost 6 bases and J lost 1, with 19 bases in between.

The J gene is TRBJ1-1, the V gene TRBV7-9, with D hard to call. The germline V gene encodes CDR1 SEHNR and CDR2 FQNEAQ (reference sequence). This CDR3 region has 12 residues. V lost 5 bases and J lost 2, with 6 bases in between. The CDR3 sequence is CASSPFNTEAFF. DNA for the CDR3: TGTGCCAGCAGCCCCTTTAACACTGAAGCTTTCTTT.

The count of this clone is one. The CDR3 sequence: CASSFTLAGGIHEQFF. DNA of the CDR3: TGTGCCAGCAGCTTTACCTTAGCGGGAGGAATCCATGAGCAGTTCTTC. The chain uses TRBV7-3 and TRBJ2-1, with 10 bases lining up with TRBD2. Germline loops: CDR1 SGHTA, CDR2 FQGTGA. J lost 8 bases, V lost 3 bases, and 10 bases had no gene match. There are 16 residues in the CDR3.

This chain joins TRBV10-2 and TRBJ2-3; 11 bases align to TRBD2. This CDR3 comprises 17 residues. CDR1 WSHSY and CDR2 SAAADI come from the germline V gene. V lost 7 bases to trimming and J lost 4 bases; unmatched junction nucleotides: 13. CDR3 amino acids: CASKRFPLAGGPDTQYF. For the CDR3, the DNA is TGCGCCAGCAAGAGGTTCCCGCTAGCGGGGGGCCCAGATACGCAGTATTTT.

This clone was recorded a few times. This chain links TRBV10-1 with TRBJ2-2; D perhaps matches TRBD2 (5 bases). Trimming left V 7 bases short and J 1 base short, with 10 bases between. Germline CDR1 and CDR2: WNHNN and SYGVQD (reference sequence). This CDR3 comprises 14 residues. In DNA, the CDR3 is TGCGCCAGCACAAGGACTTTGAACACCGGGGAGCTGTTTTTT. It encodes CASTRTLNTGELFF.

V and J are TRBV4-3 and TRBJ2-1, with D perhaps matching TRBD2 (6 bases). Germline V CDR1 and CDR2: LGHNA, YSLEER. The CDR3 has 18 amino acids. V lost 1 base to trimming and J lost 2 bases, with 18 bases between them. The CDR3 DNA follows: TGCGCCAGCAGCCAAGGCCCCGGGAGACAGCTGACCTACAATGAGCAGTTCTTC. This sequence encodes CASSQGPGRQLTYNEQFF.

The chain links TRBV19 to TRBJ2-4, with D possibly matching TRBD1 (5 bases). Trimming took off 6 bases at V and 0 bases at J, with 9 bases between the two ends. The CDR3 runs 14 residues. The germline V gene encodes CDR1 LNHDA and CDR2 SQIVND (reference sequence). Here the CDR3 reads CASSRQIAKNIQYF. The DNA for the CDR3 is TGTGCCAGTAGCCGACAGATAGCCAAAAACATTCAGTACTTC.